Listed below are T cell receptor beta chains from one sample, sequenced in a study of cytomegalovirus exposure and HLA in healthy donors. Assay used: immunoSEQ multiplex PCR; TCRdb lists only in-frame clones, some missing. The sample holds approximately 110,000 clones; roughly 80% are singletons and the top ten take around 3.7%. The sample was PBMCs. The receptors here all came from a woman between 40 and 55 years old in good health and CMV-seronegative. Each CDR3 is given with its conserved first and last residue. D genes are given only for firm matches. Not all rows give a size; the values are once, few, many and, for expanded clones, a class.

few	TRBV14	TRBJ1-6	NA	CASSQGQGNSPLHF	TGTGCCAGCAGCCAAGGGCAGGGGAATTCACCCCTCCACTTT
NA	TRBV2	TRBJ1-2	TRBD1	CASSTRQGGSNGYTF	TGTGCCAGCAGTACGAGACAGGGGGGTTCGAATGGCTACACCTTC
NA	TRBV15	TRBJ2-1	NA	CATSRGRLADPYNEQFF	TGTGCCACCAGCAGAGGGAGGTTAGCGGACCCTTACAATGAGCAGTTCTTC
NA	TRBV7-9	TRBJ2-1	NA	CASSLGTQFQFF	TGTGCCAGCAGCTTAGGGACTCAATTTCAGTTCTTC
NA	TRBV4-1	TRBJ2-1	NA	CASSLSDLRGNEQFF	TGCGCCAGCAGCTTATCAGACCTTAGGGGCAATGAGCAGTTCTTC
NA	TRBV7-9	TRBJ1-1	TRBD1	CASSPSATGGYTEAFF	TGTGCCAGCAGCCCCAGTGCTACAGGGGGATACACTGAAGCTTTCTTT
NA	TRBV28	TRBJ1-2	NA	CASSLGQGRYGYTF	TGTGCCAGCAGTTTAGGGCAGGGAAGGTATGGCTACACCTTC
NA	TRBV19	TRBJ1-2	TRBD1	CASSIRTGSDYGYTF	TGTGCCAGTAGTATCAGGACAGGGTCAGACTATGGCTACACCTTC
NA	TRBV19	TRBJ2-2	TRBD1	CASNTLGTGIISAGELFF	TGTGCCAGTAACACCCTCGGGACAGGGATAATAAGCGCCGGGGAGCTGTTTTTT
NA	TRBV14	TRBJ2-3	TRBD1	CASSLGTGTDTQYF	TGTGCCAGCAGCCTCGGGACAGGGACAGATACGCAGTATTTT
NA	TRBV18	TRBJ2-2	TRBD1	CASSDGQGGTGELFF	TGTGCCAGCTCAGACGGACAGGGGGGCACCGGGGAGCTGTTTTTT